This T cell receptor beta chain was recovered during a study of cytomegalovirus exposure and HLA in healthy donors. In the study overall: As released early, the data held around 80 million unique TCRs from HLA-typed donors. The study, taken as a whole, reports: Overall, around 150 TCR beta chains were annotated as cytomegalovirus-associated.

A remark on this clone: Its antigen is not known.

In the PCR, 60 Vbeta and 13 Jbeta primers were used. Here immunoSEQ multiplex PCR was the method, and the copy in TCRdb shows in-frame clones only, minus some. The repertoire holds approximately 150,000 clones, approximately 80% seen once, with approximately 1.5% in the top ten. The origin of this receptor is a woman aged 18-29 years in good health and CMV-seronegative. The source material was PBMCs.

CDR3 sequence: CASSLDVRGDTEAFF. CDR3 in DNA: TGCGCCAGCAGCTTGGATGTCAGGGGAGACACTGAAGCTTTCTTT. V is TRBV5-1 and J is TRBJ1-1; perhaps TRBD1 as D (6 bases). This CDR3 contains 15 residues. Trimming removed 0 bases from V and 3 bases from J, with 12 bases in between. CDR1 is SGHRS and CDR2 is YFSETQ in the germline V gene.